The rows below give T cell receptor beta chains drawn from one sample of a study of blood T cell repertoires in COVID-19. Clones were sequenced by immunoSEQ multiplex PCR, and TCRdb holds only the in-frame ones, with some missing. Among around 380,000 clones listed, 81% were seen once. Sequencing input: peripheral blood. The receptors stem from a human donor with acute or convalescent COVID-19. The donor label of this sample is uncertain. Both conserved end residues are part of each CDR3. The D gene is left open where the match is weak. Part of the rows lack a size; the others show once, few, many or a class for expanded clones.

j_call d_call clone_size v_call cdr3_aa cdr3_nt
TRBJ1-5 - once TRBV6-5 CASSPGNRNQPQHF TGTGCCAGCAGCCCAGGGAATCGGAATCAGCCCCAGCATTTT
TRBJ2-1 TRBD1 few TRBV5-1 CASSLGQGWDNEQFF TGCGCCAGCAGCCTAGGACAGGGTTGGGACAATGAGCAGTTCTTC
TRBJ1-2 - once TRBV30 CAWSSTYNGYTF TGTGCCTGGAGCTCCACATACAATGGCTACACCTTC
TRBJ2-2 - few TRBV28 CASSFAGGGPYGELFF TGTGCCAGCAGTTTTGCTGGGGGGGGGCCGTATGGGGAGCTGTTTTTT
TRBJ2-5 TRBD1 - TRBV19 CASSSRQGMQTQYF TGTGCCAGTAGTTCTCGACAGGGTATGCAGACCCAGTACTTC
TRBJ1-1 TRBD1 - TRBV11-2 CASSLVGTGKEGTEAFF TGTGCCAGCAGCTTAGTTGGGACAGGGAAAGAAGGCACTGAAGCTTTCTTT
TRBJ1-1 - - TRBV6-4 CASYLTQGRAEVRAFF TGTGCCAGCTACCTTACCCAGGGGCGGGCCGAAGTTCGAGCTTTCTTT
TRBJ1-3 TRBD1 - TRBV5-6 CASRRQGASGNTIYF TGTGCCAGCAGGCGACAGGGGGCCTCTGGAAACACCATATATTTT
TRBJ1-1 TRBD1 - TRBV19 CASTSLPGQGPNTEAFF TGTGCCAGTACCTCTCTTCCGGGACAGGGGCCCAACACTGAAGCTTTCTTT
TRBJ2-1 TRBD2 - TRBV6-6 CASMVAGGSEQFF TGTGCCAGCATGGTAGCGGGGGGCAGTGAGCAGTTCTTC
TRBJ1-2 - - TRBV29-1 CSVEAGPYGYTF TGCAGCGTTGAGGCAGGGCCCTATGGCTACACCTTC
TRBJ1-3 TRBD1 - TRBV7-2 CASSFPGGSSGNTIYF TGTGCCAGCAGCTTCCCAGGGGGATCGTCTGGAAACACCATATATTTT
TRBJ1-1 TRBD1 - TRBV5-4 CASSLAKLGTGGTEAFF TGTGCCAGCAGCTTGGCCAAGTTGGGGACAGGGGGCACTGAAGCTTTCTTT
TRBJ2-7 TRBD1 once TRBV5-6 CASSGFDRDYEQYF TGTGCCAGCAGCGGGTTCGACAGGGACTACGAGCAGTACTTC
TRBJ1-3 - - TRBV21-1 CASKTGGCSGNTIYF TGTGCCAGCAAAACAGGGGGTTGTAGTGGAAACACCATATATTTT
TRBJ1-1 TRBD1 - TRBV19 CASSSYGQVIIGAFF TGTGCCAGTAGTTCTTACGGACAGGTCATAATTGGAGCTTTCTTT
TRBJ1-5 - - TRBV19 CASSISAGVKPQHF TGTGCCAGTAGTATAAGTGCGGGGGTGAAGCCCCAGCATTTT
TRBJ2-7 TRBD2 - TRBV5-6 CASSVPPGGDTWAGEQYF TGTGCCAGCAGCGTACCACCCGGGGGGGATACGTGGGCAGGAGAGCAGTACTTC
TRBJ1-2 TRBD1 - TRBV19 CASSITGGNTHTF TGTGCCAGTAGTATAACAGGGGGAAATACCCACACCTTC
TRBJ1-6 - - TRBV7-8 CASSPWSSYNSPLHF TGTGCCAGCAGTCCTTGGAGCTCCTATAATTCACCCCTCCACTTT
TRBJ1-2 - - TRBV5-1 CASSLAGGRGNYGYTF TGCGCCAGCAGCTTGGCGGGGGGTAGGGGAAACTATGGCTACACCTTC
TRBJ1-3 - - TRBV6-6 CASSYFLSGSGNTIYF TGTGCCAGCAGTTACTTCCTCAGCGGCTCTGGAAACACCATATATTTT
TRBJ1-2 - - TRBV7-9 CASSLSGLSNYGYTF TGTGCCAGCAGCCTGTCGGGACTCAGTAACTATGGCTACACCTTC
TRBJ2-1 TRBD1 - TRBV5-1 CASRVPGQGVNEQFF TGCGCCAGTAGGGTCCCGGGACAGGGAGTCAATGAGCAGTTCTTC
TRBJ1-2 TRBD1 - TRBV3-1/TRBV3-2 CASSLRTGIYTF TGTGCCAGCAGCCTCAGGACAGGGATCTACACCTTC
TRBJ1-5 - - TRBV12-3/TRBV12-4 CASSSVSNQPQHF TGTGCCAGCAGTTCCGTTAGCAATCAGCCCCAGCATTTT
TRBJ2-1 - - TRBV29-1 CSGVDRRAYNEQFF TGCAGCGGCGTTGACAGGCGCGCCTACAATGAGCAGTTCTTC
TRBJ2-5 TRBD2 - TRBV7-6 CASRHGLAGETQYF TGTGCCAGCAGACACGGACTAGCGGGGGAGACCCAGTACTTC
TRBJ1-1 - - TRBV10-3 CAISVQGMNTEAFF TGTGCCATCAGTGTACAGGGTATGAACACTGAAGCTTTCTTT
TRBJ1-2 - few TRBV6-5 CASREGPPGYGYTF TGTGCCAGCAGGGAGGGACCACCAGGCTATGGCTACACCTTC
TRBJ1-1 - - TRBV7-9 CASSDGTEAFF TGTGCCAGCAGCGATGGGACAGAAGCTTTCTTT
TRBJ1-2 TRBD1 - TRBV13 CASSLEVDRGLIGSHGYTF TGTGCCAGCAGCTTAGAGGTCGACAGGGGGCTGATTGGGTCGCATGGCTACACCTTC
TRBJ1-1 - - TRBV11-2 CASSLGGHPNTEAFF TGTGCCAGCAGCTTAGGGGGACACCCGAACACTGAAGCTTTCTTT
TRBJ2-2 TRBD1 - TRBV13 CASSSDRGLTGELFF TGTGCCAGCAGCTCGGACAGGGGGCTAACCGGGGAGCTGTTTTTT
TRBJ1-4 - - TRBV2 CARSRGTTNEKLFF TGTGCCAGGTCAAGGGGCACAACTAATGAAAAACTGTTTTTT
TRBJ2-7 - few TRBV6-6 CASSYLEGPAYEQYF TGTGCCAGCAGTTACCTGGAGGGCCCCGCCTACGAGCAGTACTTC
TRBJ2-7 - few TRBV19 CASSIRIAGQSEQYF TGTGCCAGTAGTATCAGGATAGCGGGACAGTCCGAGCAGTACTTC
TRBJ2-1 TRBD2 - TRBV4-2 CASSPLSGGAYNEQFF TGTGCCAGCAGCCCACTAAGCGGGGGGGCGTACAATGAGCAGTTCTTC
TRBJ2-1 TRBD1 - TRBV9 CASSVGGRGLDEQFF TGTGCCAGCAGCGTAGGAGGCAGGGGGTTGGATGAGCAGTTCTTC
TRBJ2-7 TRBD1 - TRBV6-1 CASSSDRGGYEQYF TGTGCCAGCAGTTCGGACAGGGGAGGGTACGAGCAGTACTTC
TRBJ2-5 TRBD1 - TRBV6-2/TRBV6-3 CASSYPTGATQYF TGTGCCAGCAGTTACCCGACAGGGGCGACCCAGTACTTC
TRBJ2-1 TRBD2 - TRBV6-1 CASSVRGSGRRDEQFF TGTGCCAGCAGTGTTCGGGGTAGCGGGCGTCGAGATGAGCAGTTCTTC
TRBJ1-4 TRBD1 - TRBV7-6 CASSLGTGTNEKLFF TGTGCCAGCAGCTTAGGGACAGGGACTAATGAAAAACTGTTTTTT
TRBJ2-2 - - TRBV30 CAWSVQAGSNTGELFF TGTGCCTGGAGTGTACAGGCAGGGTCGAACACCGGGGAGCTGTTTTTT
TRBJ2-2 - - TRBV7-9 CASSLNGGGRPDLEELFF TGTGCCAGCAGCTTAAATGGCGGAGGCAGGCCGGACCTTGAAGAGCTGTTTTTT
TRBJ2-5 - - TRBV7-9 CASSLAGAVGETQYF TGTGCCAGCAGCTTAGCGGGGGCAGTAGGAGAGACCCAGTACTTC
TRBJ2-7 - - TRBV3-1/TRBV3-2 CASSQGTWGLSYEQYF TGTGCCAGCAGCCAAGGAACCTGGGGGCTCTCCTACGAGCAGTACTTC
TRBJ1-2 - - TRBV4-1 CASSQDTRGWGYTF TGCGCCAGCAGCCAAGATACCCGAGGGTGGGGCTACACCTTC
TRBJ1-2 TRBD1 - TRBV11-3 CASVAGGDRHGYTF TGTGCCAGTGTAGCAGGGGGCGATAGACATGGCTACACCTTC
TRBJ1-4 - once TRBV7-8 CASVVGRARKGEKLFF TGTGCCAGCGTAGTCGGACGAGCCCGGAAGGGGGAAAAACTGTTTTTT
TRBJ1-5 - - TRBV19 CASSQTGRPGGPQHF TGTGCCAGTAGTCAAACCGGACGCCCGGGGGGGCCCCAGCATTTT